The present entry profiles one T cell receptor (beta chain) with its context. As yet, its antigen is unknown. One junction end does not reproduce the germline sequence, and a read error may be involved. Profiled with immunoSEQ multiplex PCR; TCRdb holds only in-frame clones, not every one. The sample includes roughly 20,000 clones, over 70% of them seen just once. The sample comes from a study of CD4+ T cells in melanoma. Study-level findings and limits: Diverse differentiation states were reported for melanoma neoantigen-specific CD4+ T cells. CD8+ T cell, macrophage and B cell function reportedly correlated with neoantigen-specific CD4+ T cells.

The CDR3 contains 13 residues. The V gene's germline CDR1 is SSHAT and CDR2 FNYEAQ (reference sequence). This rearrangement joins TRBV7-7 to TRBJ2-7; D is unresolved. This TCR derives from a human donor with melanoma. The sample taken for sequencing was cells from a culture (not recorded whether cultured in vitro). The chain's CDR3 is CASSLTASAGQYF. The CDR3 DNA follows: TGTGCTAGCAGCTTAACGGCCTCGGCCGGGCAGTACTTC.